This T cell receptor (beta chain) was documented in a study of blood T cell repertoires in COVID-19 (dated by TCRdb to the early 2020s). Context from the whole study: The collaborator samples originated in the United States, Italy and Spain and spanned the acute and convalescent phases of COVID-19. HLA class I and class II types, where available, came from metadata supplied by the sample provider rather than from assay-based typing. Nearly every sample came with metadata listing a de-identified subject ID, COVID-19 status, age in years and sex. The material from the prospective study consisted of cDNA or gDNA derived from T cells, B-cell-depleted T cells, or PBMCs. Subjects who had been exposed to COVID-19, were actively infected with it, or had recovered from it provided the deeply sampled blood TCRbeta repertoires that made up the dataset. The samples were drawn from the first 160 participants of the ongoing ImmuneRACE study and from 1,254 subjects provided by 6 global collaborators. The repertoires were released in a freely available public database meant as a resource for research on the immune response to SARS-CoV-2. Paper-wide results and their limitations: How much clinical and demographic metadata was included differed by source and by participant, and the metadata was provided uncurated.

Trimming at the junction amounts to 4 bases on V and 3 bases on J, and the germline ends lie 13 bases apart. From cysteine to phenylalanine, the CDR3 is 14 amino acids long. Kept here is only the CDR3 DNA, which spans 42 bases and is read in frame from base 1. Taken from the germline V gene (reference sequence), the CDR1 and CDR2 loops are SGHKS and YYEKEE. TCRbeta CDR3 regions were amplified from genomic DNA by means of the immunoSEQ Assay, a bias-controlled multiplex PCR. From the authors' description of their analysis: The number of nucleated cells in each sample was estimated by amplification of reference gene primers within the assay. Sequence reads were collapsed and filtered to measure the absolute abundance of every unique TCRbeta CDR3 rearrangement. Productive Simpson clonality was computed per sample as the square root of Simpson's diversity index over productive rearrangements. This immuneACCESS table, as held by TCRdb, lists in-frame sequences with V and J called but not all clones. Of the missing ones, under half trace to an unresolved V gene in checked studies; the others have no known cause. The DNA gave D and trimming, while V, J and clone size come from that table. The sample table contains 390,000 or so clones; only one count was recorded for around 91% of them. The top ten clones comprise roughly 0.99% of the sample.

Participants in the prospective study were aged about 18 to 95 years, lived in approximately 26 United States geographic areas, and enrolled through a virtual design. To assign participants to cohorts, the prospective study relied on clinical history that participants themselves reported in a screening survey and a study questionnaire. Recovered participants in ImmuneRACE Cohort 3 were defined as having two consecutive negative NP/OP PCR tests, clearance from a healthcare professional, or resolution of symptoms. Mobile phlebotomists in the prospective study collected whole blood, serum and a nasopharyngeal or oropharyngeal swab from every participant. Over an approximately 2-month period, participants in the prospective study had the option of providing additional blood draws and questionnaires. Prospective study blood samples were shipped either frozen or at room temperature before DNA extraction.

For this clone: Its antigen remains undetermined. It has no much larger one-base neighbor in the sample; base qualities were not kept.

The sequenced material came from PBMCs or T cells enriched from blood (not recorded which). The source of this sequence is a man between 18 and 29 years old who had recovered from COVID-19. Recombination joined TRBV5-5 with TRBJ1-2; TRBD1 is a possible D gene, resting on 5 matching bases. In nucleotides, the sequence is TGTGCCAGCAGCCGACAGACCGACTACTATGGCTACACCTTC. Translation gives CASSRQTDYYGYTF.